Listed below are T cell receptor beta chains from one sample, sequenced in a study of blood T cell repertoires in COVID-19. Sequencing used immunoSEQ multiplex PCR; TCRdb keeps in-frame clones, though not all of them. The sample lists 150,000 to 200,000 clones; roughly 82% were seen once. The specimen sequenced was peripheral blood. The receptors stem from a woman between 70 and 85 years old with acute or convalescent COVID-19. Each CDR3 is given with its conserved first and last residue. Fields, in order: clone size, V gene, D gene, J gene, CDR3 length, CDR3 DNA, CDR3 protein. A D gene is named only where the DNA matches it firmly. Not all rows give a size; the values are once, few, many and, for expanded clones, a class.

>-|TRBV11-2|-|TRBJ2-5|13
TGTGCCAGCAGCATCGGACAGAAAGAGACCCAGTACTTC
CASSIGQKETQYF
>once|TRBV27|-|TRBJ1-5|14
TGTGCCAGCAGTTCACAGTATAGCAATCAGCCCCAGCATTTT
CASSSQYSNQPQHF
>-|TRBV10-3|-|TRBJ1-1|12
TGTGCCATCGGAGGGGCGAACGGGGAAGCTTTCTTT
CAIGGANGEAFF
>-|TRBV7-2|-|TRBJ2-7|14
TGTGCCAGCAGCTTAGGTCGGGGGAGCTACGAGCAGTACTTC
CASSLGRGSYEQYF
>-|TRBV9|TRBD2|TRBJ2-3|19
TGTGCCAGCAGCCCAACCGGGACTAGCGGGAGAAAGTTTACAGATACGCAGTATTTT
CASSPTGTSGRKFTDTQYF
>-|TRBV5-1|TRBD1|TRBJ2-7|13
TGCGCCAGCCACGACAGGGAAATCAACGAGCAGTACTTC
CASHDREINEQYF
>-|TRBV18|TRBD1|TRBJ1-6|17
TGTGCCAGCTCACCTGGGACAGGGGAGAACTATAATTCACCCCTCCACTTT
CASSPGTGENYNSPLHF
>-|TRBV23-1|-|TRBJ1-1|15
TGCGCCAGCAGTCGAGTACCAGGGGAGGGCCTGGAAGCTTTCTTT
CASSRVPGEGLEAFF
>-|TRBV14|-|TRBJ1-4|13
TGTGCCAGCAGCTGGGCCGTCGATGAAAAACTGTTTTTT
CASSWAVDEKLFF
>once|TRBV2|-|TRBJ1-3|14
TGTGCCAGCAGGCCCGGGACAACCGGAAACACCATATATTTT
CASRPGTTGNTIYF
>once|TRBV9|TRBD1|TRBJ1-4|17
TGTGCCAGCAGCGTAGGGACAGGGTCAGTCGGGTATGAAAAACTGTTTTTT
CASSVGTGSVGYEKLFF
>-|TRBV7-7|TRBD2|TRBJ2-3|13
TGTGCTAGCAGTCCTGGACTAGGGGATACGCAGTATTTT
CASSPGLGDTQYF
>-|TRBV30|-|TRBJ1-5|13
TGTGCCTGGAGTAGGGGCGAAAATCAGCCCCAGCATTTT
CAWSRGENQPQHF
>-|TRBV19|-|TRBJ2-7|12
TGTGCCAGTAGTCAGGATGAGTACGAGCAGTACTTC
CASSQDEYEQYF
>-|TRBV19|-|TRBJ1-1|13
TGTGCCAGTAGCAATACAGCGAACACTGAAGCTTTCTTT
CASSNTANTEAFF
>-|TRBV4-2|-|TRBJ1-5|15
TGTGCCAGCAGCCAAGTCGGCGGCCCAAACAAGGCCCAGCATTTT
CASSQVGGPNKAQHF
>few|TRBV2|-|TRBJ2-3|16
TGTGCCAGCAGTGAAATCGACGGGGGTAGCACAGATACGCAGTATTTT
CASSEIDGGSTDTQYF
>many|TRBV4-3|TRBD1|TRBJ2-2|16
TGCGCCAGCAGCCAAAACAGGGGTGCGGAAACCGGGGAGCTGTTTTTT
CASSQNRGAETGELFF
>few|TRBV6-6|-|TRBJ2-7|14
TGTGCCAGCAGTTACGGGCGGGACAGCTACGAGCAGTACTTC
CASSYGRDSYEQYF
>-|TRBV12-3/TRBV12-4|-|TRBJ2-2|13
TGTGCCAGCAGTGACAGTAACACCGGGGAGCTGTTTTTT
CASSDSNTGELFF
>-|TRBV28|-|TRBJ1-2|16
TGTGCCAGCAGTTTATGGGCCGGGGTGGCGAACTATGGCTACACCTTC
CASSLWAGVANYGYTF
>few|TRBV25-1|-|TRBJ2-3|14
TGTGCCAGCAGTAGAGGGGGGGGCACAGATACGCAGTATTTT
CASSRGGGTDTQYF
>once|TRBV15|TRBD1|TRBJ2-7|14
TGTGCCACCAGCAGAAGGACAGGGGAGAACGAGCAGTACTTC
CATSRRTGENEQYF
>-|TRBV6-5|TRBD1|TRBJ1-5|13
TGTGCCAGCAGGGACAGGGGTGAAATGCCCCAGCATTTT
CASRDRGEMPQHF
>-|TRBV9|-|TRBJ2-5|13
TGTGCCAGCAGCGTTGGCATTCAAGAGACCCAGTACTTC
CASSVGIQETQYF
>few|TRBV7-8|-|TRBJ1-4|12
TGTGCCAGCAGCTCAAGCTTGCTCAAACTGTTTTTT
CASSSSLLKLFF
>-|TRBV18|-|TRBJ2-5|13
TGTGCCAGCTCACCAGGACTTTCTGAGACCCAGTACTTC
CASSPGLSETQYF
>-|TRBV28|TRBD2|TRBJ2-2|16
TGTGCCAGCAGTTCGGGACTAGCGGGGTCTTCGAGGGAGCTGTTTTTT
CASSSGLAGSSRELFF
>-|TRBV4-1|TRBD1|TRBJ1-6|15
TGCGCCAGCAGCCAGGGACAGGGTAGTAGGTCACCCCTCCACTTT
CASSQGQGSRSPLHF
>-|TRBV19|-|TRBJ1-3|15
TGTGCCAGTAGTCTATCGGCCGGGGCTGGAAACACCATATATTTT
CASSLSAGAGNTIYF
>-|TRBV7-8|-|TRBJ1-6|16
TGTGCCAGCAGCCCGACTTCGAGCTCCTATAATTCACCCCTCCACTTT
CASSPTSSSYNSPLHF
>-|TRBV19|TRBD1|TRBJ1-5|17
TGTGCCAGTAGTATATTGGCGACAGGGGGCAGAAATCAGCCCCAGCATTTT
CASSILATGGRNQPQHF
>-|TRBV5-4|-|TRBJ2-5|13
TGTGCCAGCAGCTTGGGCCGGCAAGAGACCCAGTACTTC
CASSLGRQETQYF
>-|TRBV18|-|TRBJ2-2|13
TGTGCCAGCTCTCAGGAGGGAACCGGGGAGCTGTTTTTT
CASSQEGTGELFF
>-|TRBV5-6|TRBD1|TRBJ1-2|16
TGTGCCAGCAGCCGGGACAGGGAGTTTAAGGACTATGGCTACACCTTC
CASSRDREFKDYGYTF
>-|TRBV3-1/TRBV3-2|-|TRBJ2-7|19
TGTGCCAGCAGCCAAGAATCTATTAACGGGCACGGGAGTCTCTACGAGCAGTACTTC
CASSQESINGHGSLYEQYF
>once|TRBV30|-|TRBJ2-7|12
TGTGCCTGGAGTGCCGCAATTTCAGGGCAGTACTTC
CAWSAAISGQYF
>-|TRBV18|TRBD1|TRBJ2-3|14
TGTGCCAGCTCAGGACAGGTTAGCACAGATACGCAGTATTTT
CASSGQVSTDTQYF
>-|TRBV19|TRBD1|TRBJ1-2|15
TGTGCCAGTAGTACCCGACAGGGACGCGACTATGGCTACACCTTC
CASSTRQGRDYGYTF
>few|TRBV28|TRBD2|TRBJ2-5|15
TGTGCCAGCAGTTATGGCGGGAGGGGACAAGAGACCCAGTACTTC
CASSYGGRGQETQYF
>-|TRBV6-5|-|TRBJ1-2|14
TGTGCCAGCAGTTACGAGCGGGCGCGGTCTGGCTACACCTTC
CASSYERARSGYTF
>-|TRBV5-1|TRBD1|TRBJ2-3|16
TGCGCCAGCAGCTCCGAGCAGGGACAGGTGGCAGATACGCAGTATTTT
CASSSEQGQVADTQYF
>-|TRBV5-1|TRBD1|TRBJ2-7|14
TGCGCCAGCAGCTCCGGGACAGGGGGCTACGAGCAGTACTTC
CASSSGTGGYEQYF
>-|TRBV24-1|-|TRBJ1-1|13
TGTGCCACCAGTGCGCCGGGGAACGCTGAAGCTTTCTTT
CATSAPGNAEAFF
>-|TRBV15|TRBD2|TRBJ2-2|19
TGTGCCACCAGCAGAGAGGGTCACGGGACTAGCGGGAGGGCCGGGGAGCTGTTTTTT
CATSREGHGTSGRAGELFF
>-|TRBV18|TRBD2|TRBJ2-2|17
TGTGCCAGCTCACGGGGACTAGCGGCCTCGAACACCGGGGAGCTGTTTTTT
CASSRGLAASNTGELFF
>-|TRBV12-3/TRBV12-4|-|TRBJ2-1|13
TGTGCCAGCAGTCCCCAAAAAAGGGGGGGGCAGTTCTTC
CASSPQKRGGQFF
>-|TRBV7-2|-|TRBJ2-1|15
TGTGCCAGCAGCTTAGAAAGGAGAAGCTACAATGAGCAGTTCTTC
CASSLERRSYNEQFF
>-|TRBV11-1|-|TRBJ2-1|14
TGTGCCAGCAGCCCAAACAGGGTTAGCAATGAGCAGTTCTTC
CASSPNRVSNEQFF
>-|TRBV19|-|TRBJ1-6|13
TGTGCCAGTAGGAGAGGCGGGGATTCACCCCTCCACTTT
CASRRGGDSPLHF
>-|TRBV14|TRBD1|TRBJ1-3|17
TGTGCCAGCAGCATCCACAGGGGAAATAAAGGTGGAAACACCATATATTTT
CASSIHRGNKGGNTIYF
>once|TRBV7-2|TRBD2|TRBJ2-3|17
TGTGCCAGCAGCGCCCGGGCTAGCGGGGATAGCACAGATACGCAGTATTTT
CASSARASGDSTDTQYF
>-|TRBV9|-|TRBJ2-5|17
TGTGCCAGCAGCGTAACCCCGCAAGGGGCCGGCCAAGAGACCCAGTACTTC
CASSVTPQGAGQETQYF
>-|TRBV5-4|-|TRBJ1-2|13
TGTGCCAGCAGTTTTATTACAGGGTTTGGCTACACCTTC
CASSFITGFGYTF
>-|TRBV19|TRBD2|TRBJ2-5|14
TGTGCCAGTAGTAACGGGGGGTCAGAAGAGACCCAGTACTTC
CASSNGGSEETQYF
>-|TRBV5-8|TRBD1|TRBJ1-1|14
TGTGCCAGCAGCTTAAGACAGGGGTTCACTGAAGCTTTCTTT
CASSLRQGFTEAFF
>-|TRBV7-2|-|TRBJ1-1|14
TGTGCCAGCAGCCCCCAGAGGCTGAACACTGAAGCTTTCTTT
CASSPQRLNTEAFF
>-|TRBV28|-|TRBJ2-7|10
TGTGCCAGCGGTCCGGAGGAGCAGTACTTC
CASGPEEQYF